The T cell receptor (beta chain) under discussion was sequenced for a study of T cell changes during pregnancy in multiple sclerosis. V trimming: 8 bases; J trimming: 3 bases; junction bases outside the gene matches: 9. From germline, CDR1 is MNHEY and CDR2 SMNVEV (reference sequence). There are 14 residues in the CDR3. Clones were sequenced by immunoSEQ multiplex PCR, and TCRdb holds only the in-frame ones, with some missing. Here the sample spans about 81,000 clones, over 85% being singletons. The receptor's source is a female donor in good health, enrolled as a control in a pregnancy study. The sample was peripheral blood, taken in the third trimester of pregnancy. V is TRBV27 and J is TRBJ2-7; the match to TRBD1 covers 8 bases. The CDR3 protein is CASGSGTGDYEQYF. The CDR3 DNA reads as TGTGCCAGCGGATCCGGGACAGGAGACTACGAGCAGTACTTC.